The sample holds a few counts of the clone carrying this TCR beta chain. The sample comes from a study of STAT5B mutations in CD4+ large granular lymphocyte leukemia. Germline assignment: CDR1 SGHNT and CDR2 YYREEE (reference sequence). The V gene lost 2 bases and the J gene lost 1 base, with 6 bases spanning the gap. The CDR3 consists of 13 residues. Assay used: immunoSEQ multiplex PCR; TCRdb lists only in-frame clones, some missing. The sample has 20,000 to 25,000 clones, around 70% seen once. The sequenced material came from CD4+ T cells from blood buffy coats. This clonotype was obtained from a human donor in good health. The rearrangement joins TRBV5-4 to TRBJ1-1; D not certain. The CDR3: CASSLGTNTEAFF. The CDR3, as DNA: TGTGCCAGCAGCTTAGGAACGAACACTGAAGCTTTCTTT.